This T cell receptor beta chain was observed in a study of tissue T cells after allogeneic stem cell transplantation. Assay: immunoSEQ multiplex PCR; the TCRdb copy retains only in-frame clones and omits some. The sample includes some 2,200 clones, roughly 55% of them seen just once. Time point: mouse harvest day 7 after allogeneic transplant. Tail vein injection delivered 10^7 T-cell-depleted bone marrow cells and 10^6 splenic CD5+ T cells. This clone was found a few times. The antigen remains undetermined. The germline and genes are mouse ones. The read comes to an end 1 residue before the CDR3 does, leaving the germline J gene to fill in the end. The length of the CDR3 is 14 residues. The V and J ends lost 4 bases and 4 bases, in that order; junction bases with no gene match: 5. Germline loops: CDR1 KGHPV, CDR2 FQNQEV (reference sequence). Study-wide results and limits: Tissue-detected TCR repertoire was only partly captured by blood and spleen T cells.

Sequencing used liver tissue. This clonotype was sampled from a female BALB/c mouse given C57BL/6 T cells with graft-versus-host disease after an allogeneic hematopoietic cell transplant. The V and J genes are TRBV26 and TRBJ2-7; 9 positions match TRBD1. Here the CDR3 reads CASSQGQGLYEQYF. Partial CDR3 DNA: TGTGCCAGCAGTCAAGGACAGGGGCTTTATGAACAGTAC.